The source of this TCR beta chain is a study of shared clonotypes between healthy human individuals. Details on this clone: Its antigen is unidentified.

Deep level was the assay's run setting. The assay was immunoSEQ multiplex PCR, and TCRdb's table has in-frame clones only and misses some. The table has over a million clones, roughly 96% seen once. Trimming removed 10 bases from V and 5 bases from J; junction bases left unmatched: 12. Per the germline V gene, CDR1 is MDHEN and CDR2 is SYDVKM. This CDR3 is 14 amino acids long. The study drew its donors from healthy HIV-negative adults without recent acute infections or vaccinations. Overall study results and limits: Memory subsets generally showed smaller estimated richness than naive subsets did. Few donors limited the genetic and exposure-history diversity represented.

This chain connects TRBV28 to TRBJ2-3, with 7 nucleotides matching TRBD2. This TCR was sampled from a man between 25 and 39 years old in good health. The sample consisted of naive CD4+ T cells sorted from blood. Subset specified: CD45RA+ positively selected. CDR3 in DNA: TGTGCCACGGGTTCGGCGGGAGTTGGAGATACGCAGTATTTT. Amino acids: CATGSAGVGDTQYF.